The clone carrying this TCR beta chain was seen a handful of times. What it binds is not known. This record belongs to a study of cytomegalovirus exposure and HLA in healthy donors. CDR1 SGHRS and CDR2 YFSETQ come from the germline V gene. This CDR3 is 16 amino acids long. Trimming pared 1 base from V and 2 bases from J, leaving 15 bases between. Study results and limitations: On later analysis, the bulk of CMV-associated TCR beta chains appeared to be HLA-restricted.

Primers included in the PCR were 60 Vbeta and 13 Jbeta primers. The method was immunoSEQ multiplex PCR; TCRdb's version includes in-frame clones alone and lacks a portion of them. The data hold nearly 110,000 clones, with roughly 80% observed a single time. Source material: PBMCs. This sequence was found in a middle-aged man in good health and CMV-seronegative. The rearrangement uses TRBV5-1 and TRBJ2-5; TRBD2 is a possible D gene (6 bases). CDR3 loop: CASSLSGLATQETQYF. CDR3 coding DNA: TGCGCCAGCAGCTTGTCGGGGCTAGCGACACAAGAGACCCAGTACTTC. Complete variable domain (other parts from reference TRBV5-1 and TRBJ2-5): KAGVTQTPRYLIKTRGQQVTLSCSPISGHRSVSWYQQTPGQGLQFLFEYFSETQRNKGNFPGRFSGRQFSNSRSEMNVSTLELGDSALYLCASSLSGLATQETQYFGPGTRLLVL.